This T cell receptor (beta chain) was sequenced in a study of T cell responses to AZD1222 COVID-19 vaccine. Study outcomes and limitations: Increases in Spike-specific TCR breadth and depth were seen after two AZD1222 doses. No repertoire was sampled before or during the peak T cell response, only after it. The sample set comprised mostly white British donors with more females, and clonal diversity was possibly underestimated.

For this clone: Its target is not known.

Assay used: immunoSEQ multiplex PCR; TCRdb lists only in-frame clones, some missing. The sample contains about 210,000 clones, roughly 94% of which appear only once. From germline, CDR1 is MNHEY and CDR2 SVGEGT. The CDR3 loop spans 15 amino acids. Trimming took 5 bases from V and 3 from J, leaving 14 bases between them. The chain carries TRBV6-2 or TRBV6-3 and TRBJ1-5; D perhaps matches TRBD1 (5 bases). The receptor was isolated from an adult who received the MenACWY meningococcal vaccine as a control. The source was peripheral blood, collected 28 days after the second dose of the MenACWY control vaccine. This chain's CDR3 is CASSLGVADNQPQHF. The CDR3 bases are TGTGCCAGCAGTCTAGGGGTGGCGGACAATCAGCCCCAGCATTTT.